The clone carrying this T cell receptor beta chain appeared a few times. Treatment was busulfan-fludarabine conditioning, a marrow graft, and cyclophosphamide on days +3 and +4. The sample originates from a study of T cells after posttransplantation cyclophosphamide. Repertoires were generated with immunoSEQ multiplex PCR, while TCRdb's copy carries only in-frame clones and drops some. The sample presents around 5,700 clones, none singletons. This receptor was obtained from a male patient aged 55 to 69 who received an allogeneic stem cell transplant from a related donor, was CMV-positive, and had acute GVHD only. Part of the T cells may come from the graft donor. This material consisted of PBMCs, taken around 400 days after allogeneic stem cell transplant with posttransplant cyclophosphamide.

CDR3 in DNA: TGTGCCGTCCGACAGGGGGCCTACGAGCAGTACTTC. This encodes CAVRQGAYEQYF. The V call is TRBV2, the J call TRBJ2-5; 9 bases map to TRBD1. The J call could be wrong; TRBJ2-7 is a better fit for the DNA end. This CDR3 is built from 12 residues. Germline V gives CDR1 SNHLY, CDR2 FYNNEI.